The 21 T cell receptor beta chains listed next were all sequenced from one sample in a study of control samples from healthy donors and cancer patients (dated by TCRdb to 2018 to 2021). The library was obtained by the immunoSEQ multiplex PCR assay. Imported from immuneACCESS, the table was reduced by TCRdb to in-frame sequences with V and J called. These copies leave out some clones; in studies compared against another copy, an unresolved V gene accounts for under half, and the cause of the remainder is not known. This sample has some 130,000 clones in its table, and around 90% of those were observed once. More than 2% of the sample rests with the top ten. The sequencing input was blood. Receptor source: a man aged 18-30 years in good health.

This chain links TRBV15 with TRBJ1-4, with no clear D. CDR3 length equals 14 residues. V dropped 0 bases and J dropped 7 bases, with 9 bases sitting between them. Germline CDR1 LNHNV, CDR2 YYDKDF (reference sequence). CDR3 bases: TGTGCCACCAGCAGAGATCGGGGAGCTGAAAAACTGTTTTTT. Translating gives CATSRDRGAEKLFF.

This sequence joins TRBV3-1 (or the pseudogene TRBV3-2) and TRBJ1-4; 9 nucleotides agree with TRBD1. With 5 bases clipped from V and 5 bases from J, the junction kept 3 bases outside the gene matches. The CDR3 contains 14 residues. CDR1 and CDR2 from the germline V gene are LGHDT and YNNKEL (reference sequence). CDR3 loop: CASSYGQGNEKLFF. The CDR3 DNA is TGTGCCAGCAGCTACGGACAGGGGAATGAAAAACTGTTTTTT.

V gene TRBV2 combines with J gene TRBJ2-7, with unresolved D. Germline V CDR1 and CDR2: SNHLY, FYNNEI. This CDR3 comprises 11 residues. The ends were cut back, 7 bases at V and 8 bases at J, with 12 bases in the middle. CDR3 residues: CASMADSQQYV. The DNA of the CDR3 is TGTGCCAGCATGGCAGATTCGCAGCAGTACGTC.

This clone was recorded once. This rearrangement joins TRBV27 to TRBJ2-1; 7 bases are a match to TRBD2. V lost 2 bases to trimming and J lost 3 bases; unmatched junction nucleotides: 1. The germline V gene has CDR1 MNHEY and CDR2 SMNVEV (reference sequence). The CDR3 loop spans 14 amino acids. CDR3 nucleotide sequence: TGTGCCAGCAGTTTAGCGGGGGTCTACAATGAGCAGTTCTTC. Translation: CASSLAGVYNEQFF.

The V and J genes are TRBV5-1 and TRBJ2-2; D is unclear. This CDR3 is built from 18 residues. CDR1 is SGHRS, CDR2 YFSETQ, per germline. V lost 4 bases and J lost 0, with 19 bases in between. CDR3 in amino acids: CASSARTAKITNTGELFF. In nucleotides, the CDR3 is TGCGCCAGCAGCGCAAGGACGGCAAAAATTACGAACACCGGGGAGCTGTTTTTT. Filled out from reference TRBV5-1 and TRBJ2-2, the complete variable domain reads KAGVTQTPRYLIKTRGQQVTLSCSPISGHRSVSWYQQTPGQGLQFLFEYFSETQRNKGNFPGRFSGRQFSNSRSEMNVSTLELGDSALYLCASSARTAKITNTGELFFGEGSRLTVL.

This clone was counted a single time. The chain employs TRBV13 and TRBJ2-1; 12 positions match TRBD2. The CDR3 is made up of 16 amino acids. J was trimmed by 9 bases and V by 3 bases; bases with no gene match: 9. Germline V gene data show CDR1 as PRHDT and CDR2 as FYEKMQ (reference sequence). DNA for the CDR3: TGTGCCAGCAGCTTGGTCTCTAGCGGGGGGGCAGGTGAGCAGTTCTTC. This encodes CASSLVSSGGAGEQFF. Combining the CDR3 with reference TRBV13 and TRBJ2-1 gives the whole variable domain AAGVIQSPRHLIKEKRETATLKCYPIPRHDTVYWYQQGPGQDPQFLISFYEKMQSDKGSIPDRFSAQQFSDYHSELNMSSLELGDSALYFCASSLVSSGGAGEQFFGPGTRLTVL.

The gene calls are TRBV5-6 and TRBJ1-1; possibly TRBD1 for D (6 bases). V lost 0 bases, J lost 1 base, and 7 bases lay in between. The CDR3 is 14 amino acids. Germline CDR1 and CDR2: SGHDT and YYEEEE. The DNA of the CDR3 is TGTGCCAGCAGCTTGGTCAGGGGGAACACTGAAGCTTTCTTT. Its translation is CASSLVRGNTEAFF.

V and J are TRBV24-1 and TRBJ2-1, with 13 positions matching TRBD2. The CDR3 sequence is 16 residues long. Germline lookup yields CDR1 KGHDR and CDR2 SFDVKD. V shed 9 bases and J 4 bases; nucleotides not matched to a gene: 8. Here the CDR3 reads CATSPGLAGSYNEQFF. As DNA, the CDR3 is TGTGCCACCTCCCCGGGACTAGCGGGATCTTACAATGAGCAGTTCTTC.

This clone appeared a single time. The CDR3 spells CASSVVAGGRTDTQYF. The CDR3 bases are TGTGCCAGCAGCGTAGTAGCGGGGGGGCGAACAGATACGCAGTATTTT. The rearrangement links TRBV9 to TRBJ2-3; the match to TRBD2 covers 11 bases. After removal of 0 bases from V and 3 bases from J, the junction contained 3 bases not matched to a gene. The length of the CDR3 is 16 residues. The germline gives CDR1 SGDLS, CDR2 YYNGEE.

This chain links TRBV5-4 with TRBJ2-1, with 12 bases lining up with TRBD2. CDR1 SGHNT and CDR2 YYREEE come from the germline V gene (reference sequence). V shed 7 bases and J 4 bases; nucleotides not matched to a gene: 6. The CDR3 consists of 15 residues. The CDR3 loop reads CASSSGGARYNEQFF. The CDR3 DNA follows: TGTGCCAGCTCTAGCGGGGGGGCGAGATACAATGAGCAGTTCTTC.

The chain has TRBV3-1 (or the pseudogene TRBV3-2) and TRBJ1-4, with 12 nucleotides matching TRBD1. There are 18 residues in the CDR3. V trimming: 6 bases; J trimming: 3 bases; junction bases outside the gene matches: 11. Germline loops: CDR1 LGHDT, CDR2 YNNKEL (reference sequence). The CDR3 here is CASRGRDRGRGANEKLFF. The CDR3 coding sequence is TGTGCCAGCAGGGGCCGGGACAGGGGGCGAGGGGCTAATGAAAAACTGTTTTTT.

This chain connects TRBV29-1 to TRBJ1-6, with D unresolved. V lost 8 bases, J lost 5 bases, and 13 bases lay in between. This CDR3 region has 13 residues. Germline V lookup: CDR1 SQVTM, CDR2 ANQGSEA. CDR3 bases: TGCAGCTTCTCGGCGGGTCATAATTCACCCCTCCACTTT. Its protein product is CSFSAGHNSPLHF.

The CDR3 region is CASSEYEKLFF. The DNA for the CDR3 is TGTGCCAGCAGTGAATATGAAAAACTGTTTTTT. The V and J genes are TRBV2 and TRBJ1-4; D ambiguous. CDR3 length: 11 amino acids. CDR1 is SNHLY and CDR2 is FYNNEI in the germline V gene. Between the trimmed V and J ends, which lost 2 bases and 6 bases, there was a span of 1 base. Variable domain in full (rest from reference TRBV2 and TRBJ1-4): EPEVTQTPSHQVTQMGQEVILRCVPISNHLYFYWYRQILGQKVEFLVSFYNNEISEKSEIFDDQFSVERPDGSNFTLKIRSTKLEDSAMYFCASSEYEKLFFGSGTQLSVL.

The chain recombines TRBV2 with TRBJ1-3; no clear D. CDR3 size: 14 residues. Trimming stripped 0 bases from V and 4 bases from J, with 7 bases between. The V gene's germline CDR1 is SNHLY and CDR2 FYNNEI. The CDR3 region has the DNA TGTGCCAGCAGTGAAGCGTTAGGGGGAAACACCATATATTTT. Translated: CASSEALGGNTIYF.

The CDR3 loop reads CASSQNPDRVADTQYF. CDR3 nucleotides: TGTGCCAGCAGCCAAAATCCCGACAGGGTGGCAGATACGCAGTATTTT. This sequence joins TRBV3-1 (or the pseudogene TRBV3-2) and TRBJ2-3; 7 nucleotides agree with TRBD1. CDR3 size: 16 residues. CDR1 and CDR2 (germline): LGHDT, YNNKEL (reference sequence). V gave up 2 bases and J gave up 4 bases; unmatched junction bases: 9.

The chain carries TRBV29-1 and TRBJ1-4; D is unclear. CDR3 length: 13 residues. The ends were cut back, 4 bases at V and 2 bases at J, with 8 bases in the middle. CDR1 is SQVTM, CDR2 ANQGSEA, per germline. Here the CDR3 reads CSVAPRTNEKLFF. For the CDR3, the DNA is TGCAGCGTTGCGCCAAGGACTAATGAAAAACTGTTTTTT.

This clone was observed a single time. This chain uses TRBV28 with TRBJ1-2; D is ambiguous. This CDR3 region has 17 residues. V lost 2 bases and J 0 bases, leaving 16 bases between the germline ends. Germline V lookup: CDR1 MDHEN, CDR2 SYDVKM. CDR3 residues: CASSLIGQGLANYGYTF. Here the CDR3 DNA reads TGTGCCAGCAGTTTAATTGGCCAAGGGTTAGCTAACTATGGCTACACCTTC.

V is TRBV6-2 or TRBV6-3 and J is TRBJ2-7; 7 nucleotides match TRBD1. The CDR3 spans 15 residues. After removal of 2 bases from V and 0 bases from J, the junction contained 4 bases not matched to a gene. The germline V gene has CDR1 MNHEY and CDR2 SVGEGT. DNA for the CDR3: TGTGCCAGCAGTTACGGGACAGAAAACTCCTACGAGCAGTACGTC. It translates to CASSYGTENSYEQYV.

This clone was recorded only once. The chain joins TRBV2 to TRBJ2-3; 7 bases align to TRBD2. This CDR3 is 18 amino acids long. Germline CDR1 SNHLY, CDR2 FYNNEI. Germline trimming cut 5 bases from V and 1 base from J; bases unmatched to any gene: 15. In DNA form, the CDR3 reads TGTGCCAGCAGTAAATCCTTGGTAGTAGCGGGCCGCACAGATACGCAGTATTTT. It yields the protein CASSKSLVVAGRTDTQYF.

The V gene is TRBV9, the J gene TRBJ1-2; 9 nucleotides align to TRBD1. The germline V gene has CDR1 SGDLS and CDR2 YYNGEE. V was pared by 5 bases and J by 6 bases, with 14 bases of the junction left unmatched. This CDR3 is built from 16 residues. This chain's CDR3 is CASSLTGGSKLDGYTF. DNA for the CDR3: TGTGCCAGCAGTCTAACAGGGGGCTCGAAATTGGATGGCTACACCTTC.

The rearrangement uses TRBV6-5 and TRBJ1-1; TRBD1 is a possible D gene (6 bases). This CDR3 has 12 residues. The ends were cut back, 4 bases at V and 8 bases at J, with 11 bases in the middle. CDR1 MNHEY and CDR2 SVGAGI come from the germline V gene. CDR3 nucleotide sequence: TGTGCCAGCAGTTTCACAGGGAAAGAAGCTTTCTTT. Protein: CASSFTGKEAFF.